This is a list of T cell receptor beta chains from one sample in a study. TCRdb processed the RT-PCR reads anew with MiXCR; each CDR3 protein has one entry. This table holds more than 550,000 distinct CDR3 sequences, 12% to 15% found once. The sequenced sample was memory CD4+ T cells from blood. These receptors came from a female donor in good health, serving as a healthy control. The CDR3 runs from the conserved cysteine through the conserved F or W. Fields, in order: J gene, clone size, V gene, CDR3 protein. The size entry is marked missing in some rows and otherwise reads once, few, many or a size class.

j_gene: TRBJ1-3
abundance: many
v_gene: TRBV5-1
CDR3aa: CASSLEGTGNTIYF

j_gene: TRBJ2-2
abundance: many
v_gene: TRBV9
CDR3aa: CASSAPGQEYTGELFF

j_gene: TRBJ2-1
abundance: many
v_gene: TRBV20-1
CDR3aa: CSVDPRTSGSAEEQFF

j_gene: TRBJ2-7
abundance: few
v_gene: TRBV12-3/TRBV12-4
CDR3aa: CASSLKGLQGYEQYF

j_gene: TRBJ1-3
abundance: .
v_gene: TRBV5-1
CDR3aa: CASSFGRQGDGDTIYF

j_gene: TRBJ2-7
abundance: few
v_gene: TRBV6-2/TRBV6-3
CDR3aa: CAGTDPGKTYEQYF

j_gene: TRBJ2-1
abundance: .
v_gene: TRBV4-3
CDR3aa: CASSQEPLAGEVYEQFF

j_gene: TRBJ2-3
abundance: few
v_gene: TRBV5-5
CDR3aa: CASSFAVGTDTQYF

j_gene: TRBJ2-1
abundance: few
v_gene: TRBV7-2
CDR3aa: CASSFEAGGEQFF

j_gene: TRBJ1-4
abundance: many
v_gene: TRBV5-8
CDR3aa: CASSSGGHEKLFF

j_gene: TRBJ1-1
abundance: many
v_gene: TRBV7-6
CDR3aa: CASSLGGTPNTEAFF

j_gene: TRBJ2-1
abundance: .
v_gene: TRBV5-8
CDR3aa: CASSPGGWDDEFF

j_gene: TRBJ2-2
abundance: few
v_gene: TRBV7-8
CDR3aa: CASSSGLGQGGSGELFF

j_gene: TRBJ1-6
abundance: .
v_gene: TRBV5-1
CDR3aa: CASSFKSEGGSPLHF

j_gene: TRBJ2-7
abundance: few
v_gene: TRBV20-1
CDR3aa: CSARGGRDPYEQYF

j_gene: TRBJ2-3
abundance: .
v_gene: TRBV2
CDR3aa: CASIDLGGDTQYF

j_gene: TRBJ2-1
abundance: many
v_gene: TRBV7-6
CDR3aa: CASSLEYLAGDNEQFF

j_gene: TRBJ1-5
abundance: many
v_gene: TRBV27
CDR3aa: CASSSGARQPQHF

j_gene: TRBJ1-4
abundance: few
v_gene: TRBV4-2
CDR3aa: CASSQNSRNTATNEKLFF

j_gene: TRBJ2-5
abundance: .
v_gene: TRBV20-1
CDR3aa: CSARWQRQQETQYF

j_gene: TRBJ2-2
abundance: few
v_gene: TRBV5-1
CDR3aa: CASSPDRELGELFF

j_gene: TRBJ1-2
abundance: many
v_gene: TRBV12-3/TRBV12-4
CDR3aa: CASSLYPGNYGYTF